A few counts support the clone carrying this T cell receptor beta chain. Antigen unknown. TCRdb fed the 5' RACE reads into MiXCR, producing one record per CDR3 protein. Here the sample spans around 250,000 distinct CDR3 sequences, roughly 16% being singletons. This entry is derived from a study of T-cell memory formation after mild COVID-19. Findings and limits, study-wide: Confirmation was lacking for SARS-CoV-2 specificity of second-wave clones that peaked on day 37.

The V and J ends lost 6 bases and 3 bases respectively, with 15 bases between them. There are 15 residues in the CDR3. This rearrangement joins TRBV12-3 or TRBV12-4 to TRBJ2-1, with a tentative D call TRBD2 (6 bases). Sequencing used PBMCs or a T cell subset sorted from them (not recorded which). The TCR originated in a man younger than 35 who had mild COVID-19 (a few samples of this study predate the infection). Cell type and time point are not known. CDR3 sequence: CASSAVAAHYNEQFF. Written as DNA, the CDR3 is TGTGCCAGCAGCGCAGTAGCGGCACACTACAATGAGCAGTTCTTC.